A single sample is the source of the 15 T cell receptor beta chains below, sequenced in a study of spatial heterogeneity in lung cancer. Via MiXCR, TCRdb re-called the 5' RACE reads, giving one row per CDR3 protein. Of over 10,000 distinct CDR3 sequences in the sample, 5.6% are singletons; the top ten hold over 8.5%. Study-level findings and limits: For expanded intratumoral alpha and beta TCRs, counts tracked tumor mutation counts.

The time point is: sample taken at primary tumor resection. No antigen has been identified for these receptors. The specimen was lung tumor tissue, collected at surgery. Receptors originate from a female donor with early-stage non-small cell lung cancer.

This clonotype was seen ten or more times. This beta chain was picked up by a library intended for alpha chains and is off target, so its count carries little meaning. The chain's CDR3 is CASRLTGNTGELFF. In DNA form, the CDR3 reads TGCGCCAGCAGGTTGACAGGGAACACCGGGGAGCTGTTTTTT. This rearrangement joins TRBV5-1 to TRBJ2-2; tentative D call: TRBD1 (6 bases). The germline CDR1 and CDR2 sequences are SGHRS and YFSETQ. Trimming removed 5 bases at V and 1 base at J, with 9 bases between. This CDR3 is 14 amino acids long.

At least ten counts were recorded for this clonotype. This beta chain is a stray sequence in a library constructed for alpha chains; its clone size is not meaningful. The V gene is TRBV27, the J gene TRBJ2-7; TRBD1 might be the D (6 bases). V lost 4 bases, J lost 1 base, and 20 bases lay in between. This CDR3 has 17 residues. In germline, CDR1 is MNHEY, CDR2 SMNVEV (reference sequence). The CDR3 is CASSSPTGRRRSYEQYF. The CDR3 nucleotides are TGTGCCAGCAGTTCTCCGACAGGTAGACGGCGATCCTACGAGCAGTACTTC.

In this sample, this clonotype turned up many times. A library made for alpha chains picked up this beta chain off target, so its size means little. The chain employs TRBV20-1 and TRBJ2-1; the match to TRBD2 covers 8 bases. The germline gives CDR1 DFQATT, CDR2 SNEGSKA (reference sequence). The junction had 4 bases not matched to a gene; V was cut back by 6 bases and J by 3 bases. The CDR3 contains 13 residues. As DNA, the CDR3 is TGCAGTGCCCCGGGACTAGGCTACAATGAGCAGTTCTTC. This gives the protein CSAPGLGYNEQFF.

This clonotype has ten or more counts. Found in a library prepared for alpha chains, this beta chain is an off-target read, and its abundance has little meaning. The J gene is TRBJ2-7, the V gene TRBV25-1; D ambiguous. The CDR3 sequence is 12 residues long. Germline loops: CDR1 MGHDK, CDR2 SYGVNS. Trimming took off 4 bases at V and 1 base at J, with 5 bases between the two ends. CDR3 nucleotide sequence: TGTGCCAGCAGTGTGGGTTCCTACGAGCAGTACTTC. Translating it yields CASSVGSYEQYF.

Many counts were recorded for this clonotype. This beta chain slipped into a library made for alpha chains as a stray read, so its size is not meaningful. The V and J genes are TRBV7-9 and TRBJ2-2; D not resolved. This CDR3 region has 14 residues. V was shortened by 3 bases and J by 7 bases, with 12 bases between the two germline ends. Germline V lookup: CDR1 SEHNR, CDR2 FQNEAQ (reference sequence). The CDR3 protein is CASSFKFIGGELFF. CDR3 bases: TGTGCCAGCAGCTTTAAGTTTATAGGCGGGGAGCTGTTTTTT.

There are many counts of this clonotype. This beta chain is off target for a library built for alpha chains, so its abundance means little. The chain recombines TRBV29-1 with TRBJ1-4; no definite D call. This CDR3 has 13 residues. Germline-derived CDR1 and CDR2 are SQVTM and ANQGSEA. V lost 4 bases and J 7 bases, leaving 13 bases between the germline ends. CDR3 residues: CSVVSDVGEKLFF. CDR3 nucleotide sequence: TGCAGCGTTGTCTCGGACGTCGGTGAAAAACTGTTTTTT.

This clonotype showed up many times. With the library built for alpha chains, this beta chain is off target and its frequency is not meaningful. This rearrangement joins TRBV27 to TRBJ1-2; tentative D call: TRBD1 (5 bases). Trimming removed 5 bases at V and 2 bases at J, with 12 bases between. CDR3 length: 14 amino acids. Germline CDR1 and CDR2: MNHEY and SMNVEV (reference sequence). CDR3: CASSPRGRNYGYTF. DNA for the CDR3: TGTGCCAGCAGTCCTAGGGGACGGAACTATGGCTACACCTTC.

This clonotype appeared many times. This beta chain is a stray read from a library made for alpha chains; its abundance is not meaningful. The gene calls are TRBV3-1 and TRBJ1-3; D ambiguous. The CDR3 sequence is 14 residues long. Trimming took 8 bases from V and 1 from J, leaving 12 bases between them. The V gene's germline CDR1 is LGHDT and CDR2 YNNKEL (reference sequence). CDR3 in amino acids: CASRKEGSGNTIYF. CDR3 in DNA: TGTGCCAGCCGCAAAGAAGGATCTGGAAACACCATATATTTT. Looking up the rest from reference TRBV3-1 and TRBJ1-3 gives the full variable domain: DTAVSQTPKYLVTQMGNDKSIKCEQNLGHDTMYWYKQDSKKFLKIMFSYNNKELIINETVPNRFSPKSPDKAHLNLHINSLELGDSAVYFCASRKEGSGNTIYFGEGSWLTVV.

This clonotype was recorded many times. This beta chain turned up in a library designed for alpha chains; as an off-target read, its abundance says little. The J gene is TRBJ2-1, the V gene TRBV29-1; D is perhaps TRBD1 (6 bases). V shed 4 bases and J shed 9 bases, with 7 bases lying between them. Germline V lookup: CDR1 SQVTM, CDR2 ANQGSEA. This CDR3 is built from 10 residues. The CDR3 sequence: CSVGDIEQFF. As DNA, the CDR3 is TGCAGCGTTGGGGACATTGAGCAGTTCTTC.

This clonotype was counted many times. This beta chain appears as a stray read in a library generated for alpha chains; its size is not informative. This sequence joins TRBV3-1 and TRBJ1-2; D possibly corresponds to TRBD1 (5 bases). Germline lookup yields CDR1 LGHDT and CDR2 YNNKEL (reference sequence). There are 15 residues in the CDR3. The V end was cut by 2 bases, the J end by 4 bases, with 14 bases between. The DNA of the CDR3 is TGTGCCAGCAGCCAACCCGGGACTGCGGTCTATGGCTACACCTTC. This sequence encodes CASSQPGTAVYGYTF. Using reference TRBV3-1 and TRBJ1-2 for the parts outside the CDR3, the full variable domain is DTAVSQTPKYLVTQMGNDKSIKCEQNLGHDTMYWYKQDSKKFLKIMFSYNNKELIINETVPNRFSPKSPDKAHLNLHINSLELGDSAVYFCASSQPGTAVYGYTFGSGTRLTVV.

This clonotype was seen at least ten times. The library was designed around alpha chains, so this beta chain is a stray read whose abundance carries little weight. The chain is built from TRBV12-3 or TRBV12-4 and TRBJ2-3; D might be TRBD1 (5 bases). The V gene lost 3 bases and the J gene lost 5 bases, with 6 bases spanning the gap. The CDR3 contains 12 residues. CDR3 sequence: CASSFRGDTQYF. As DNA, the CDR3 is TGTGCCAGCAGTTTTAGGGGAGATACGCAGTATTTT.

At least ten counts were recorded for this clonotype. Found in a library prepared for alpha chains, this beta chain is an off-target read, and its abundance has little meaning. The CDR3 here is CASSYQIRRPQHF. CDR3 nucleotides: TGTGCCAGCAGCTACCAAATCAGGCGCCCCCAGCATTTT. The genes are TRBV11-2 and TRBJ1-5; D not certain. The length of the CDR3 is 13 residues. In germline, CDR1 is SGHAT, CDR2 FQNNGV. V was clipped by 4 bases and J by 10 bases, with 14 bases between them.

This clonotype showed up many times. The size of this beta chain means little, since it is a stray read in a library made for alpha chains. The genes are TRBV4-2 and TRBJ2-3; D remains ambiguous. Germline V lookup: CDR1 LGHNA, CDR2 YNFKEQ. This CDR3 contains 13 residues. Trimming shortened V by 0 bases and J by 7 bases, and 8 bases separated the two germline ends. The CDR3 DNA reads as TGTGCCAGCAGCCAAGATCGTCAGTATACGCAGTATTTT. This encodes CASSQDRQYTQYF.

This clonotype was counted at least ten times. A library prepared for alpha chains yielded this beta chain as an off-target read; its size is of little meaning. V and J are TRBV5-1 and TRBJ2-7; D perhaps matches TRBD1 (6 bases). V was pared by 3 bases and J by 5 bases, with 12 bases between. Germline V CDR1 and CDR2: SGHRS, YFSETQ. CDR3 length equals 13 residues. Here the CDR3 reads CASSWAGADEQYF. CDR3 coding DNA: TGCGCCAGCAGCTGGGCAGGGGCCGACGAGCAGTACTTC.

This clonotype has at least ten counts. The library was prepared for alpha chains; this beta chain is a stray read, so its frequency means little. The chain is built from TRBV5-1 and TRBJ1-1; D uncertain. Germline V CDR1 and CDR2: SGHRS, YFSETQ. The CDR3 is 13 residues long. V was trimmed by 3 bases and J by 5 bases, leaving 11 bases between them. The CDR3 sequence is CASSSQTDTEAFF. CDR3 in DNA: TGCGCCAGCAGCTCGCAGACGGATACTGAAGCTTTCTTT. Full variable domain (missing parts from reference TRBV5-1 and TRBJ1-1): KAGVTQTPRYLIKTRGQQVTLSCSPISGHRSVSWYQQTPGQGLQFLFEYFSETQRNKGNFPGRFSGRQFSNSRSEMNVSTLELGDSALYLCASSSQTDTEAFFGQGTRLTVV.